This T cell receptor beta chain was recorded in a study of beta chain features in type 1 diabetes. General study findings and limits: Within each of all four CD4+ subsets, Type 1 diabetes patients had TCRB CDR3s that were moderately but significantly shorter.

Expressed TCRB transcripts were sequenced, since all the RNA that had been isolated was reverse transcribed. The data were produced by immunoSEQ multiplex PCR, yet TCRdb's version contains in-frame clones alone and is incomplete. The sample lists a few hundred thousand clones, about 13% occurring once. On this clone: The antigen remains undetermined.

The receptor was isolated from a young woman with type 1 diabetes. The specimen was naive CD4+ T cells from blood.

CDR3 DNA: TGTGCCAGCAGTTTAGTCTCGAGCTCTGGGGCCAACGTCCTGACTTTC. It is translated as CASSLVSSSGANVLTF. V and J are TRBV28 and TRBJ2-6; D call uncertain. V gave up 2 bases and J gave up 0 bases, with 8 bases separating them. Germline loops: CDR1 MDHEN, CDR2 SYDVKM. The CDR3 consists of 16 residues.